This T cell receptor beta chain emerged from a study of T-cell reconstitution after alpha-beta-depleted transplantation in children. There are many counts of this clonotype. The CDR3 is 12 residues long. V was cut by 3 bases and J by 9 bases, with 11 bases left in between. The germline V gene encodes CDR1 SEHNR and CDR2 FQNEAQ (reference sequence). Preparation of the TCRbeta library was carried out with unique molecular identifiers. One entry per CDR3 protein results from TCRdb running MiXCR on the PCR reads. Of roughly 590,000 distinct CDR3 sequences in the sample, roughly 15% are singletons; the top ten hold approximately 1.1%.

The material was PBMCs from the stem cell graft donor, obtained from the stem cell graft. V gene TRBV7-9 combines with J gene TRBJ1-1; D gene unclear. This sequence originates from a human donor who donated a stem cell graft to a child with acute myeloid leukemia. Written as DNA, the CDR3 is TGTGCCAGCAGCTTCGAAGACTTTAAAGCTTTCTTT. It codes for CASSFEDFKAFF.